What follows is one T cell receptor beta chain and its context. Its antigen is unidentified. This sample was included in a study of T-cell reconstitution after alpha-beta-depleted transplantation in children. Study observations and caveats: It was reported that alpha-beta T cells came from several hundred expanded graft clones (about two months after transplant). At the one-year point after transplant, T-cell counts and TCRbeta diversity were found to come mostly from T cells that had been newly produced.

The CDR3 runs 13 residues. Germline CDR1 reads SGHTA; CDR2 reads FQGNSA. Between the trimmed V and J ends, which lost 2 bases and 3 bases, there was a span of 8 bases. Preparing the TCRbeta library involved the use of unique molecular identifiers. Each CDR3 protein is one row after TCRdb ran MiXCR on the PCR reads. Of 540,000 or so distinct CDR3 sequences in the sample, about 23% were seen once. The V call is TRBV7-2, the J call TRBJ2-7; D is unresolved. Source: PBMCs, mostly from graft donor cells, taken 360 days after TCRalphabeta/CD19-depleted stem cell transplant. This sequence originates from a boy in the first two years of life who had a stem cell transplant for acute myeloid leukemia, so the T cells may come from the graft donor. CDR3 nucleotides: TGTGCCAGCAGCTTACGACAAGACTACGAGCAGTACTTC. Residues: CASSLRQDYEQYF. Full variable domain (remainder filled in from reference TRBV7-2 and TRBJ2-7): GAGVSQSPSNKVTEKGKDVELRCDPISGHTALYWYRQSLGQGLEFLIYFQGNSAPDKSGLPSDRFSAERTGGSVSTLTIQRTQQEDSAVYLCASSLRQDYEQYFGPGTRLTVT.